This record looks at one T cell receptor beta chain sequence and its context. The data derive from a study of blood T cell repertoires in COVID-19. The V end was cut by 2 bases, the J end by 5 bases, with 12 bases between. The CDR3 runs 13 residues. From germline, CDR1 is SQVTM and CDR2 ANQGSEA. Profiled with immunoSEQ multiplex PCR; TCRdb holds only in-frame clones, not every one. The sample consists of 130,000 or so clones, about 88% of them appearing once. The receptor was derived from a man aged 40-55 years with acute COVID-19. The V gene is TRBV29-1, the J gene TRBJ1-1; D perhaps matches TRBD1 (5 bases). Sequencing input: PBMCs or T cells enriched from blood (not recorded which). The chain's CDR3 is CSVERDSLTEAFF. The CDR3 nucleotides are TGCAGCGTTGAACGGGACTCGTTGACTGAAGCTTTCTTT.